The 3 T cell receptor beta chains presented below share a single source sample, sequenced in a study of CXCR3-negative and CXCR3-positive naive CD8 T cells. UMI labels and 5' RACE were used to prepare the TRB cDNA libraries. After re-calling the 5' RACE reads, TCRdb lists one entry per CDR3 protein, DNA absent. The ten most abundant clones cover roughly 1.4% of a sample with tens of thousands of distinct CDR3 sequences. The sequenced material came from naive CXCR3- CD8+ T cells from blood. Subset indicated: CD45RO-CCR7+CD27+CD95- naive CD8+ T cells lacking CXCR3 (TNR3-). All receptors come from a human donor in good health. Some clones in this sample may be carry-over from other donors' samples.

The chain uses TRBV12-3 or TRBV12-4 and TRBJ2-3; TCRdb returns TRBD2, unconfirmable since there is no DNA. The CDR3 has 15 residues. The chain's CDR3 is CASSLGLAGADTQYF.

V is TRBV5-1 and J is TRBJ2-7; TCRdb picks TRBD2, but there is no DNA to check that call. From germline, CDR1 is SGHRS and CDR2 YFSETQ. This CDR3 has 17 residues. The CDR3 is CASSFGTPAESSYEQYF. Full variable domain (missing parts from reference TRBV5-1 and TRBJ2-7): KAGVTQTPRYLIKTRGQQVTLSCSPISGHRSVSWYQQTPGQGLQFLFEYFSETQRNKGNFPGRFSGRQFSNSRSEMNVSTLELGDSALYLCASSFGTPAESSYEQYFGPGTRLTVT.

This chain uses TRBV29-1 with TRBJ2-1; without DNA, the TCRdb call of TRBD1 cannot be checked. The CDR3 consists of 11 residues. Germline V CDR1 and CDR2: SQVTM, ANQGSEA. This chain's CDR3 is CSVDRGPPKFF.